The entry below describes one T cell receptor (beta chain). This sample stems from a study of blood T cell repertoires in COVID-19. The wider study: T cells, B-cell-depleted T cells, or PBMCs provided the cDNA or gDNA that served as material.

TCRdb keeps only in-frame clones here, not all; method: immunoSEQ multiplex PCR. This table holds approximately 250,000 clones, 70% to 90% found once. Losses at the gene ends were 3 bases for V and 3 bases for J; bases not matched to a gene: 2. The CDR3 has 15 amino acids. Germline V gene lookup returns CDR1 MGHDK and CDR2 SYGVNS. This receptor was obtained from a woman aged 40 to 50 with acute COVID-19. Sequencing input: PBMCs or T cells enriched from blood (not recorded which). This chain joins TRBV25-1 and TRBJ1-2; TRBD1 agrees at 12 bases. The CDR3 protein is CASSEGQGADYGYTF. DNA for the CDR3: TGTGCCAGCAGTGAGGGACAGGGGGCTGACTATGGCTACACCTTC.